This is a list of T cell receptor beta chains from one sample in a study of shared clonotypes between healthy human individuals. Using immunoSEQ multiplex PCR, the repertoire was profiled, and TCRdb retains in-frame clones only, with some absent. The repertoire holds around 610,000 clones, with 96% as singletons. Input material: naive CD8+ T cells sorted from blood. The receptors derive from a woman in her twenties or thirties in good health. Both conserved end residues are part of each CDR3. A D gene is named only where the DNA matches it firmly. For some rows the clone size is stated as once, few or many, or as a class when expanded; others skip it.

once	TRBV25-1	TRBJ2-1	-	CASSESWGNNEQFF	TGTGCCAGCAGTGAATCGTGGGGCAACAATGAGCAGTTCTTC
-	TRBV28	TRBJ2-7	-	CASSSRGYEQYF	TGTGCCAGCAGTTCCCGGGGGTACGAGCAGTACTTC
-	TRBV27	TRBJ1-3	-	CASSLSGVGGNTIYF	TGTGCCAGCAGTTTATCGGGGGTCGGAGGAAACACCATATATTTT
-	TRBV29-1	TRBJ1-2	-	CSVEGEGVYGYTF	TGCAGCGTTGAAGGGGAGGGGGTCTATGGCTACACCTTC
-	TRBV4-1	TRBJ2-1	TRBD2	CASSQAPGVAGGLNEQFF	TGCGCCAGCAGCCAAGCCCCAGGTGTTGCGGGAGGGCTTAATGAGCAGTTCTTC
-	TRBV27	TRBJ2-3	-	CASSPRLADTQYF	TGTGCCAGCAGTCCCCGACTGGCCGATACGCAGTATTTT
-	TRBV4-1	TRBJ2-1	-	CASSPRTGHNEQFF	TGCGCCAGCAGCCCAAGGACGGGGCACAATGAGCAGTTCTTC
once	TRBV19	TRBJ1-1	-	CASSPAGTEAFF	TGTGCCAGTAGTCCGGCGGGCACTGAAGCTTTCTTT
-	TRBV28	TRBJ2-7	TRBD1	CASSSRDSAYEQYF	TGTGCCAGCAGTTCCCGGGACAGTGCTTACGAGCAGTACTTC
-	TRBV19	TRBJ1-4	-	CASSPDIPNEKLFF	TGTGCCAGTAGTCCGGACATCCCTAATGAAAAACTGTTTTTT
-	TRBV9	TRBJ2-1	-	CASSGGAGNEQFF	TGTGCCAGCAGCGGAGGGGCAGGCAATGAGCAGTTCTTC
-	TRBV7-9	TRBJ2-1	-	CASSTQTANNEQFF	TGTGCCAGCAGCACTCAGACAGCCAACAATGAGCAGTTCTTC
-	TRBV5-1	TRBJ2-7	TRBD2	CASSPAGLAGYSYEQYF	TGCGCCAGCAGCCCAGCGGGTCTAGCGGGATACTCCTACGAGCAGTACTTC
-	TRBV5-6	TRBJ1-5	-	CASSLYHEVPQHF	TGTGCCAGCAGCTTGTATCATGAAGTGCCCCAGCATTTT
once	TRBV4-1	TRBJ1-2	-	CASSQEGYSGYTF	TGCGCCAGCAGCCAAGAGGGATATAGTGGCTACACCTTC
-	TRBV29-1	TRBJ2-7	TRBD2	CSVEDHLAGANEQYF	TGCAGCGTTGAAGATCATCTGGCGGGAGCTAACGAGCAGTACTTC
-	TRBV19	TRBJ2-3	TRBD2	CATSSSGHTDTQYF	TGTGCCACCTCCTCTAGCGGACACACAGATACGCAGTATTTT
-	TRBV28	TRBJ2-1	TRBD1	CASSNRGQGHNEQFF	TGTGCCAGCTCCAATAGGGGACAGGGTCACAATGAGCAGTTCTTC
-	TRBV28	TRBJ2-2	-	CASSGGENTGELFF	TGTGCCAGCAGTGGAGGGGAGAACACCGGGGAGCTGTTTTTT
-	TRBV27	TRBJ2-1	TRBD2	CASSLWTRHNEQFF	TGTGCCAGCAGTTTGTGGACTAGGCACAATGAGCAGTTCTTC
-	TRBV2	TRBJ1-4	-	CASKAPVDEKLFF	TGTGCCAGCAAGGCGCCGGTAGATGAAAAACTGTTTTTT
once	TRBV7-9	TRBJ2-1	-	CASSLGLGGIEQFF	TGTGCCAGCAGCTTAGGCCTAGGAGGGATTGAGCAGTTCTTC
-	TRBV6-4	TRBJ2-1	-	CASRDTGAGNEQFF	TGTGCCAGCAGGGACACGGGGGCTGGAAATGAGCAGTTCTTC
-	TRBV10-2	TRBJ1-2	-	CASSEGREGYTF	TGCGCCAGCAGTGAAGGCAGGGAGGGCTACACCTTC
-	TRBV29-1	TRBJ2-3	TRBD2	CSVEGLTGTSRTDTQYF	TGCAGCGTTGAAGGACTGACCGGGACTAGTAGGACAGATACGCAGTATTTT
-	TRBV27	TRBJ1-1	-	CASSLSTGRVFTEAFF	TGTGCCAGCAGTTTATCGACGGGCAGGGTGTTCACTGAAGCTTTCTTT
-	TRBV6-5	TRBJ2-1	-	CASREPGDYNEQFF	TGTGCCAGCAGAGAGCCGGGAGACTACAATGAGCAGTTCTTC
few	TRBV2	TRBJ1-5	-	CASSEARANSNQPQHF	TGTGCCAGCAGTGAAGCACGGGCCAATAGCAATCAGCCCCAGCATTTT
-	TRBV19	TRBJ2-2	-	CASSIEGGRVGELFF	TGTGCCAGTAGTATTGAGGGGGGCCGGGTCGGGGAGCTGTTTTTT
-	TRBV5-4	TRBJ2-3	-	CASSSQTGWQGATDTQYF	TGTGCCAGCAGCTCCCAGACTGGTTGGCAGGGAGCCACAGATACGCAGTATTTT
-	TRBV5-4	TRBJ1-1	-	CASSLPGVTEAFF	TGTGCCAGCAGCTTGCCGGGGGTCACTGAAGCTTTCTTT
-	TRBV25-1	TRBJ2-2	TRBD2	CASSDQQREMFGELFF	TGTGCCAGCAGTGATCAGCAGCGGGAAATGTTCGGGGAGCTGTTTTTT
-	TRBV10-2	TRBJ1-1	-	CASSDFWGNTEAFF	TGCGCCAGCAGTGATTTCTGGGGGAACACTGAAGCTTTCTTT
-	TRBV27	TRBJ2-5	-	CASGRTGQETQYF	TGTGCCAGCGGAAGAACAGGGCAAGAGACCCAGTACTTC
-	TRBV27	TRBJ2-7	TRBD2	CASSLSGGSSYEQYF	TGTGCCAGCAGTTTATCGGGAGGGAGCTCCTACGAGCAGTACTTC
-	TRBV7-9	TRBJ2-7	-	CASSLVGQGNEQYF	TGTGCCAGCAGCTTAGTAGGCCAGGGCAACGAGCAGTACTTC
-	TRBV7-8	TRBJ2-7	-	CASSLVVGMLGEQYF	TGTGCCAGCAGCTTAGTGGTGGGGATGTTGGGCGAGCAGTACTTC
-	TRBV28	TRBJ2-7	-	CASIEQTNSYEQYF	TGTGCCAGCATCGAGCAGACGAACTCCTACGAGCAGTACTTC
-	TRBV5-4	TRBJ2-1	-	CASSFGSVLGTVEQFF	TGTGCCAGCAGTTTTGGGTCCGTTTTAGGGACCGTTGAGCAGTTCTTC
once	TRBV6-6	TRBJ2-1	-	CASSAGFNVDEQFF	TGTGCCAGCAGCGCGGGGTTCAACGTCGATGAGCAGTTCTTC
-	TRBV6-4	TRBJ1-2	TRBD1	CASSDAKQGTSNYGYTF	TGTGCCAGCAGTGACGCTAAACAGGGGACAAGTAACTATGGCTACACCTTC
-	TRBV30	TRBJ2-1	TRBD2	CACICGRDEQFF	TGTGCCTGTATTTGCGGGAGGGATGAGCAGTTCTTC
-	TRBV27	TRBJ2-7	-	CASSPGRPYEQYF	TGTGCCAGCAGTCCGGGGCGACCCTACGAGCAGTACTTC
-	TRBV5-4	TRBJ2-2	TRBD2	CASTGLAESFTGELFF	TGTGCCAGCACTGGACTAGCGGAGTCATTCACCGGGGAGCTGTTTTTT
-	TRBV27	TRBJ2-7	TRBD1	CASSFGTGSGQYF	TGTGCCAGCAGTTTTGGGACAGGGAGCGGGCAGTACTTC
-	TRBV29-1	TRBJ2-7	-	CSGVGDYEQYF	TGCAGCGGGGTGGGTGACTACGAGCAGTACTTC
-	TRBV29-1	TRBJ2-1	-	CSVHSHNEQFF	TGCAGCGTTCACAGCCACAATGAGCAGTTCTTC
-	TRBV28	TRBJ1-2	-	CASSFLGSNYGYTF	TGTGCCAGCAGTTTTTTAGGGAGTAACTATGGCTACACCTTC
-	TRBV9	TRBJ2-1	-	CASSGTDEEQFF	TGTGCCAGCAGCGGAACGGACGAGGAGCAGTTCTTC
once	TRBV5-4	TRBJ1-2	-	CASNGGVYGYTF	TGTGCCAGCAACGGCGGAGTCTATGGCTACACCTTC
-	TRBV5-8	TRBJ2-1	TRBD2	CARREEREPPYNEQFF	TGTGCCAGGCGCGAGGAGCGGGAACCCCCCTACAATGAGCAGTTCTTC
once	TRBV5-4	TRBJ2-3	TRBD2	CASSISGRPNTITDTQYF	TGTGCCAGCAGCATTAGCGGGAGGCCTAACACAATCACAGATACGCAGTATTTT
-	TRBV4-1	TRBJ2-4	-	CASSRGRGENIQYF	TGCGCCAGCAGCAGAGGAAGAGGGGAAAACATTCAGTACTTC
-	TRBV28	TRBJ1-6	-	CASSFESYNSPLHF	TGTGCCAGCAGTTTCGAGAGCTATAATTCACCCCTCCACTTT
-	TRBV19	TRBJ2-5	-	CASSMSRLQETQYF	TGTGCCAGTAGTATGAGTAGACTCCAAGAGACCCAGTACTTC
once	TRBV19	TRBJ2-3	TRBD2	CASQREGTDTQYF	TGTGCCAGCCAGCGGGAGGGCACAGATACGCAGTATTTT
-	TRBV4-1	TRBJ2-3	TRBD1	CASSQNQYRGDTQYF	TGCGCCAGCAGCCAAAACCAATACAGGGGAGATACGCAGTATTTT
-	TRBV7-2	TRBJ2-4	TRBD2	CASSRLAELAKNIQYF	TGTGCCAGCAGCCGACTAGCGGAGCTAGCCAAAAACATTCAGTACTTC
-	TRBV7-6	TRBJ2-7	TRBD1	CASSLGRGTYEQYF	TGTGCCAGCAGCTTAGGCAGGGGGACCTACGAGCAGTACTTC
-	TRBV6-1	TRBJ1-1	-	CASEGRGWTEAFF	TGTGCCAGCGAGGGCAGGGGTTGGACTGAAGCTTTCTTT